This TCR beta chain was documented in a study of cytomegalovirus exposure and HLA in healthy donors. Study-wide background: From HLA-typed donors, an early data release held around 80 million unique TCRs. General study findings and limits: An analysis that was carried out later associated 16,000 or so TCR beta sequences with HLA alleles at 0.05 false discovery rate. An analysis done earlier found most TCR beta V segments productive about 90% or about 30% of the time.

Comments on this clone: Its antigen is currently unknown.

The germline V and J ends were trimmed by 6 bases and 0 bases, with 19 bases remaining between them. The CDR3 has 17 residues. The germline gives CDR1 SEHNR, CDR2 FQNEAQ (reference sequence). The PCR made use of 60 Vbeta and 13 Jbeta primers. Here immunoSEQ multiplex PCR was the method, and the copy in TCRdb shows in-frame clones only, minus some. The sample records about 160,000 clones, around nine tenths being singletons. The receptor was isolated from a woman in her thirties in good health and CMV-seronegative. The chain joins TRBV7-9 to TRBJ2-3; maybe TRBD2 (7 bases). The sequenced sample was PBMCs. CDR3 region: CASSQGAGALSTDTQYF. The CDR3 DNA sequence: TGTGCCAGCAGTCAAGGGGCGGGGGCCCTAAGCACAGATACGCAGTATTTT. The full variable domain, rest sourced from reference TRBV7-9 and TRBJ2-3, is DTGVSQNPRHKITKRGQNVTFRCDPISEHNRLYWYRQTLGQGPEFLTYFQNEAQLEKSRLLSDRFSAERPKGSFSTLEIQRTEQGDSAMYLCASSQGAGALSTDTQYFGPGTRLTVL.